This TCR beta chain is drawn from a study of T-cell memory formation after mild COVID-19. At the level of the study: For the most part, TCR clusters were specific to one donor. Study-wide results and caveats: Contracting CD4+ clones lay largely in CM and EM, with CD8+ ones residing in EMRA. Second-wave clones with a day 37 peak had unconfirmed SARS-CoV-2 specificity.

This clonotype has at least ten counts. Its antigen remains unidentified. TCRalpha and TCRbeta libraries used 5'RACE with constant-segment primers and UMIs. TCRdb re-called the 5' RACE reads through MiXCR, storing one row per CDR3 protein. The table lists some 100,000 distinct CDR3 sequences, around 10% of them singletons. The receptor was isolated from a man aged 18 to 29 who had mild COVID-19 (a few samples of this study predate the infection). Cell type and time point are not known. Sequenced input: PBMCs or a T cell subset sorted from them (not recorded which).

CDR3 protein: CASSLGGGQPQHF. CDR3 nucleotides: TGTGCCAGCAGTCTCGGCGGGGGTCAGCCCCAGCATTTT. J is TRBJ1-5 and V is TRBV12-3 or TRBV12-4; weak D call: TRBD1 (5 bases). The CDR3 runs 13 residues. Trimming cost V 5 bases and J 6 bases, with 11 bases left between them.